A selection of T cell receptor beta chains follows, all from one sample in a study of shared clonotypes between healthy human individuals. Repertoires were generated with immunoSEQ multiplex PCR, while TCRdb's copy carries only in-frame clones and drops some. The data contain approximately 2.1 million clones, over 90% of them singletons. The sample was naive CD4+ T cells from PBMCs. The receptors come from a man aged 18 to 29 in good health. Some clones in this sample may be carry-over from other donors' samples. CDR3s include the opening cysteine and the closing phenylalanine or tryptophan. Each record gives: J gene, D gene, V gene, CDR3 protein. A D gene is named only where the DNA matches it firmly.

>TRBJ2-6|NA|TRBV5-4
CASSLDSGFSLRANVLTF
>TRBJ2-5|TRBD2|TRBV30
CAWSVLASGRETQYF
>TRBJ2-2|TRBD2|TRBV10-2
CASFPLAGNTGELFF
>TRBJ1-2|NA|TRBV7-9
CASSRQLELSYGYTF
>TRBJ1-2|TRBD1|TRBV18
CASSPGQGTGYTF
>TRBJ1-5|NA|TRBV7-9
CASSPIGGPQHF
>TRBJ2-1|TRBD2|TRBV28
CASSFWTSGKNEQFF
>TRBJ2-7|NA|TRBV27
CASSLSRGGPYEQYF
>TRBJ2-1|NA|TRBV6-1
CASFDGPRDEQFF
>TRBJ2-5|NA|TRBV9
CASSVVGTQGGTQYF
>TRBJ1-2|NA|TRBV28
CASSLGRYRGYTF
>TRBJ2-1|NA|TRBV6-1
CASSEWKGDEQFF
>TRBJ2-7|NA|TRBV7-9
CASSLAAPLPNYEQYF
>TRBJ2-7|TRBD1|TRBV6-5
CASRPTGVYEQYF
>TRBJ2-7|TRBD2|TRBV11-1
CASSLVAGGYYEQYF
>TRBJ2-2|NA|TRBV7-8
CASSLEFGTGELFF
>TRBJ2-3|TRBD2|TRBV11-2
CASRRLQTGLAGLQGDF
>TRBJ2-3|TRBD1|TRBV28
CASSRTGASTDTQYF